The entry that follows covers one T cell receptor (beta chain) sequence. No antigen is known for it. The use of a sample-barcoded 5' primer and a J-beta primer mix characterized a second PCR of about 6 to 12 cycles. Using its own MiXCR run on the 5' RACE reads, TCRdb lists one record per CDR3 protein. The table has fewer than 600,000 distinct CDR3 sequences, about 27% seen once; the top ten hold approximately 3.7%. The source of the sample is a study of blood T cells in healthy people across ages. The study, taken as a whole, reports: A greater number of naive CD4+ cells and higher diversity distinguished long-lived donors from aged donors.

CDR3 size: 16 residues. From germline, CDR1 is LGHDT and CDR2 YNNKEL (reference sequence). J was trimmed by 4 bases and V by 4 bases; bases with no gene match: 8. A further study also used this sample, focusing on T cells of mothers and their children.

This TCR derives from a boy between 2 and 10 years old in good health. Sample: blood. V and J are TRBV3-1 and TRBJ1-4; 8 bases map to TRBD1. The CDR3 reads CASSPFRTGSNEKLFF. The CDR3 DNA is TGTGCCAGCAGCCCGTTTCGGACAGGGAGTAATGAAAAACTGTTTTTT.